This T cell receptor beta chain was profiled in a study of regulatory T cells in long-lasting Graves disease. This clonotype came up a few times. The sample's time point: persistent/refractory GD, antithyroid drugs over 5 years with positive TRAb. The authors made the TCR library using RNA they extracted from PBMCs. According to the study, TCR beta libraries were built with iRepertoire HTBI primers and CDR3-region Arm-PCR. TCRdb re-called the multiplex PCR reads through MiXCR, storing one row per CDR3 protein. This table has about 660,000 distinct CDR3 sequences, about 30% appearing once. Germline CDR1 MNHNS, CDR2 SASEGT. The CDR3 covers 14 residues. The junction had 7 bases not matched to a gene; V was cut back by 6 bases and J by 3 bases.

The TCR originated in a female donor with Graves disease. Sequencing was performed on peripheral blood mononuclear cells (PBMCs), taken when the disease was refractory, from a patient treated with antithyroid drugs. The chain couples TRBV6-1 to TRBJ2-7; TRBD2 agrees at 8 bases. The CDR3 region has the DNA TGTGCCAGCAGACCAGGGACTAGACTCTACGAGCAGTACTTC. Translating gives CASRPGTRLYEQYF.